Shown below are 28 T cell receptor beta chains from a single sample sequenced in a study of cytomegalovirus exposure and HLA in healthy donors. Amplification used 60 Vbeta primers and 13 Jbeta primers. Libraries were prepared by immunoSEQ multiplex PCR; TCRdb keeps only in-frame clonotypes and omits some of them. The data hold roughly 180,000 clones, with roughly 88% observed a single time. Sequenced input: PBMCs. The receptors were sampled from a girl aged 2 to 10 in good health and CMV-seropositive.

The V gene is TRBV5-4, the J gene TRBJ2-3; D is perhaps TRBD2 (5 bases). CDR3 length: 15 residues. Trimming stripped 0 bases from V and 2 bases from J, with 10 bases between. From germline, CDR1 is SGHNT and CDR2 YYREEE (reference sequence). The chain's CDR3 is CASSLDRGHTDTQYF. CDR3 in DNA: TGTGCCAGCAGCTTGGACAGAGGGCACACAGATACGCAGTATTTT. The complete variable domain, with remaining parts taken from reference TRBV5-4 and TRBJ2-3, reads ETGVTQSPTHLIKTRGQQVTLRCSSQSGHNTVSWYQQALGQGPQFIFQYYREEENGRGNFPPRFSGLQFPNYSSELNVNALELDDSALYLCASSLDRGHTDTQYFGPGTRLTVL.

This chain links TRBV4-1 with TRBJ2-3, with TRBD1 identical over 11 bases. CDR1 and CDR2 (germline): MGHRA, YSYEKL. The trim removed 4 bases at V and 8 bases at J, leaving 11 bases unmatched. This CDR3 region has 16 residues. In DNA, the CDR3 is TGCGCCAGCAGCCCTACGTTCCGGGACAGGGGGTTTACGCAGTATTTT. Protein sequence: CASSPTFRDRGFTQYF.

V usage is TRBV11-3 and J usage is TRBJ1-1, with 11 positions matching TRBD1. The CDR3 length is 14 residues. Germline CDR1 reads SGHNT; CDR2 reads YENEEA. Losses at the gene ends were 6 bases for V and 5 bases for J; bases not matched to a gene: 5. The CDR3 nucleotides read TGTGCCAGCAGACGGGACAGGGGGACGACTGAAGCTTTCTTT. This codes for CASRRDRGTTEAFF.

This clone came up once. The genes are TRBV7-6 and TRBJ1-3; D uncertain. Trimming took 0 bases from V and 0 from J, leaving 9 bases between them. Germline lookup yields CDR1 SGHVS and CDR2 FNYEAQ. This CDR3 has 16 amino acids. The chain's CDR3 is CASSLAEVRSGNTIYF. The CDR3 bases are TGTGCCAGCAGCTTAGCGGAGGTCCGCTCTGGAAACACCATATATTTT.

The genes are TRBV16 and TRBJ2-7; perhaps TRBD1 as D (5 bases). There are 15 residues in the CDR3. Germline V CDR1 and CDR2: KGHSY, FQNENV. Trimming shortened V by 4 bases and J by 3 bases, and 16 bases separated the two germline ends. The CDR3 nucleotides are TGTGCCAGCAGCCGATCCGCAGGGTCCTACTACGAGCAGTACTTC. It encodes CASSRSAGSYYEQYF.

The chain is built from TRBV4-1 and TRBJ2-4; 12 positions agree with TRBD2. The CDR3 has 18 amino acids. Germline CDR1 is MGHRA and CDR2 is YSYEKL. V shed 1 base, J shed 1 base, and the junction held 5 bases outside the gene matches. The CDR3 bases are TGCGCCAGCAGCCAAGGCCTAGCGGGGGGGAGGGCCAAAAACATTCAGTACTTC. Translated, it gives CASSQGLAGGRAKNIQYF.

The chain joins TRBV19 to TRBJ1-2; no firm D call. This CDR3 comprises 12 residues. CDR1 LNHDA and CDR2 SQIVND come from the germline V gene (reference sequence). Trimming took off 4 bases at V and 5 bases at J, with 8 bases between the two ends. The CDR3 here is CASSNTVYGYTF. The CDR3 bases are TGTGCCAGTAGTAACACAGTATATGGCTACACCTTC.

The V call is TRBV29-1, the J call TRBJ2-1; 8 bases map to TRBD2. V trimming: 6 bases; J trimming: 10 bases; junction bases outside the gene matches: 17. CDR3 length: 15 amino acids. From germline, CDR1 is SQVTM and CDR2 ANQGSEA. The chain's CDR3 is CSVDNPLAGLSEQFF. The CDR3 DNA is TGCAGCGTCGATAATCCCTTAGCGGGACTTTCAGAGCAGTTCTTC.

The J gene is TRBJ2-1, the V gene TRBV5-1; 7 bases align to TRBD1. The CDR3 covers 15 residues. Losses at the gene ends were 0 bases for V and 3 bases for J; bases not matched to a gene: 3. The germline gives CDR1 SGHRS, CDR2 YFSETQ. The CDR3: CASSLDAGGYNEQFF. The CDR3 DNA is TGCGCCAGCAGCTTGGATGCAGGGGGCTACAATGAGCAGTTCTTC.

The chain recombines TRBV9 with TRBJ1-5, with a tentative D call TRBD1 (5 bases). Germline assignment: CDR1 SGDLS and CDR2 YYNGEE. Trimming pared 0 bases from V and 1 base from J, leaving 8 bases between. This CDR3 has 15 residues. The CDR3 nucleotides are TGTGCCAGCAGCGTAGGGTCAGGGAGCAATCAGCCCCAGCATTTT. This codes for CASSVGSGSNQPQHF.

This chain connects TRBV9 to TRBJ1-5, with TRBD1 identical over 7 bases. CDR1 is SGDLS and CDR2 is YYNGEE in the germline V gene. There are 14 residues in the CDR3. The V gene end was trimmed by 0 bases and the J gene end by 6 bases; junction bases not matched to a gene: 3. This CDR3 reads CASSVGTGGQPQHF. The CDR3 nucleotides read TGTGCCAGCAGCGTAGGGACAGGAGGTCAGCCCCAGCATTTT.

The chain is built from TRBV6-1 and TRBJ1-6; no clear D. Trimming took 6 bases from V and 9 from J, leaving 9 bases between them. CDR1 MNHNS and CDR2 SASEGT come from the germline V gene. The CDR3 has 12 residues. The CDR3 DNA sequence: TGTGCCAGCAGGAGGCGGGTTTCACCCCTCCACTTT. It specifies CASRRRVSPLHF.

The chain couples TRBV6-1 to TRBJ2-5, with 9 bases matching TRBD1. This CDR3 region has 16 residues. Trimming at V came to 1 base and at J to 0 bases, leaving 3 bases not matched to a gene. The germline CDR1 and CDR2 sequences are MNHNS and SASEGT. CDR3 bases: TGTGCCAGCAGTGAAGGGGACAGGGTGTACCAAGAGACCCAGTACTTC. Protein sequence: CASSEGDRVYQETQYF.

The chain links TRBV5-1 to TRBJ2-3; 9 bases align to TRBD1. V gave up 3 bases and J gave up 6 bases; unmatched junction bases: 2. CDR1 is SGHRS and CDR2 is YFSETQ in the germline V gene. The CDR3 is 13 amino acids. The DNA for the CDR3 is TGCGCCAGCAGCTATGACAGGGGGGATACGCAGTATTTT. This sequence encodes CASSYDRGDTQYF.

The chain employs TRBV28 and TRBJ2-1; D gene uncertain. Trimming stripped 1 base from V and 7 bases from J, with 14 bases between. CDR1 is MDHEN and CDR2 is SYDVKM in the germline V gene. The CDR3 is 15 amino acids. The CDR3 DNA reads TGTGCCAGCAGTTTATTGCGTCCGCCTAAGAATGAGCAGTTCTTC. It encodes CASSLLRPPKNEQFF.

V is TRBV28 and J is TRBJ2-3, with D unresolved. Germline assignment: CDR1 MDHEN and CDR2 SYDVKM. Trimming left V 7 bases short and J 0 bases short, with 14 bases between. The CDR3 spans 15 residues. CDR3 amino acids: CASKKELLSTDTQYF. The CDR3 coding sequence is TGTGCCAGCAAAAAGGAGTTACTTAGCACAGATACGCAGTATTTT.

In its sample, this clone was seen a few times. The chain carries TRBV7-6 and TRBJ2-7; D perhaps matches TRBD1 (5 bases). The CDR3 covers 12 residues. Germline V lookup: CDR1 SGHVS, CDR2 FNYEAQ. The V gene lost 5 bases and the J gene lost 5 bases, with 10 bases spanning the gap. CDR3 sequence: CASSPRDHEQYF. The CDR3 DNA follows: TGTGCCAGCAGCCCCAGGGATCACGAGCAGTACTTC.

The chain couples TRBV6-6 to TRBJ1-5; tentative D call: TRBD1 (6 bases). CDR1 and CDR2 (germline): MNHNY, SVGAGI (reference sequence). CDR3 length: 14 amino acids. The V end lost 7 bases, the J end lost 4 bases, and 14 bases lay between the germline ends. CDR3 sequence reads: CASNPQGGNQPQHF. CDR3 sequence (DNA): TGTGCCAGCAACCCACAGGGTGGAAATCAGCCCCAGCATTTT.

The V call is TRBV14, the J call TRBJ1-6; D uncertain. This CDR3 is built from 14 residues. Germline V gives CDR1 SGHDN, CDR2 FVKESK. Trimming cost V 6 bases and J 8 bases, with 14 bases left between them. The CDR3 DNA reads TGTGCCAGCAGTAACGTCGGGGTGGATTCACCCCTCCACTTT. It is translated as CASSNVGVDSPLHF.

The chain employs TRBV27 and TRBJ1-5; the match to TRBD1 covers 8 bases. CDR3 length: 14 amino acids. Germline V gene data show CDR1 as MNHEY and CDR2 as SMNVEV (reference sequence). The trim removed 5 bases at V and 5 bases at J, leaving 5 bases unmatched. The CDR3: CASSPNRGDQPQHF. CDR3 DNA sequence: TGTGCCAGCAGTCCGAACAGGGGGGATCAGCCCCAGCATTTT.

This clone was counted once. The chain carries TRBV11-3 and TRBJ1-1; a possible D gene is TRBD1 (5 bases). The CDR3 runs 12 residues. Trimming left V 7 bases short and J 9 bases short, with 15 bases between. The V gene's germline CDR1 is SGHNT and CDR2 YENEEA. DNA of the CDR3: TGTGCCAGCAAGAAGGGGAGGGATAAAGCTTTCTTT. Its translation is CASKKGRDKAFF. Full variable domain (outside the CDR3, taken from reference TRBV11-3 and TRBJ1-1): EAGVVQSPRYKIIEKKQPVAFWCNPISGHNTLYWYLQNLGQGPELLIRYENEEAVDDSQLPKDRFSAERLKGVDSTLKIQPAELGDSAVYLCASKKGRDKAFFGQGTRLTVV.

This clone was detected once. The V gene is TRBV6-1, the J gene TRBJ2-2, with 10 bases identical to TRBD1. This CDR3 comprises 15 residues. V dropped 6 bases and J dropped 4; count of bases not matched to a gene: 5. Germline V gene sequence: CDR1 MNHNS, CDR2 SASEGT. This chain's CDR3 is CASRWGTGVTGELFF. CDR3 DNA sequence: TGTGCCAGCAGATGGGGGACAGGGGTCACCGGGGAGCTGTTTTTT.

The chain employs TRBV25-1 and TRBJ1-5, with D unresolved. Trimming cost V 3 bases and J 3 bases, with 9 bases left between them. The germline V gene encodes CDR1 MGHDK and CDR2 SYGVNS. The CDR3 runs 14 residues. The CDR3 protein is CASSDIRINQPQHF. The CDR3 region has the DNA TGTGCCAGCAGTGACATCAGAATCAATCAGCCCCAGCATTTT.

This clone came up a few times. This rearrangement joins TRBV5-1 to TRBJ1-2; D perhaps matches TRBD1 (5 bases). CDR1 and CDR2 (germline): SGHRS, YFSETQ. V was shortened by 4 bases and J by 1 base, with 11 bases between the two germline ends. The CDR3 is made up of 14 amino acids. The CDR3 nucleotides read TGCGCCAGCAGCCGAGGACAAGATAACTATGGCTACACCTTC. Encoded protein: CASSRGQDNYGYTF.

The rearrangement links TRBV11-2 to TRBJ1-1, with TRBD1 as a possible D gene (5 bases). The V gene's germline CDR1 is SGHAT and CDR2 FQNNGV. Trimming pared 2 bases from V and 0 bases from J, leaving 22 bases between. CDR3 length: 19 residues. The chain's CDR3 is CASSLIRRGRGNMNTEAFF. Written as DNA, the CDR3 is TGTGCCAGCAGCTTAATTCGTCGGGGGAGGGGAAACATGAACACTGAAGCTTTCTTT.

This chain connects TRBV15 to TRBJ1-5; D is uncertain. The V gene lost 5 bases and the J gene lost 2 bases, with 13 bases spanning the gap. CDR1 is LNHNV, CDR2 YYDKDF, per germline (reference sequence). The CDR3 is 15 amino acids. In DNA form, the CDR3 reads TGTGCCACCAGCGCGGGGATATCGGGCAATCAGCCCCAGCATTTT. It encodes CATSAGISGNQPQHF. The whole variable domain, remainder taken from reference TRBV15 and TRBJ1-5, is DAMVIQNPRYQVTQFGKPVTLSCSQTLNHNVMYWYQQKSSQAPKLLFHYYDKDFNNEADTPDNFQSRRPNTSFCFLDIRSPGLGDTAMYLCATSAGISGNQPQHFGDGTRLSIL.

CDR3 residues: CASTPVRGGNYGYTF. Written as DNA, the CDR3 is TGTGCCAGCACCCCCGTCAGGGGTGGTAACTATGGCTACACCTTC. This chain links TRBV7-2 with TRBJ1-2, with D tentatively TRBD1 (6 bases). Per the germline V gene, CDR1 is SGHTA and CDR2 is FQGNSA. Trimming left V 7 bases short and J 1 base short, with 16 bases between. The CDR3 loop spans 15 amino acids. Full variable domain (remainder filled in from reference TRBV7-2 and TRBJ1-2): GAGVSQSPSNKVTEKGKDVELRCDPISGHTALYWYRQSLGQGLEFLIYFQGNSAPDKSGLPSDRFSAERTGGSVSTLTIQRTQQEDSAVYLCASTPVRGGNYGYTFGSGTRLTVV.

The chain uses TRBV30 and TRBJ2-3; D perhaps matches TRBD2 (6 bases). The germline V gene encodes CDR1 GTSNPN and CDR2 SVGIG (reference sequence). This CDR3 has 15 amino acids. V shed 4 bases and J shed 0 bases, with 14 bases lying between them. CDR3 nucleotide sequence: TGTGCCTGGATTTATAGCGGAACGAGCACAGATACGCAGTATTTT. It specifies CAWIYSGTSTDTQYF.